A selection of T cell receptor beta chains follows, all from one sample in a study of cytomegalovirus exposure and HLA in healthy donors. TCRdb's copy holds only in-frame clones and misses some; the assay was immunoSEQ multiplex PCR. The sample has 25,000 to 30,000 clones, roughly 60% seen once. Input material: PBMCs. These receptor sequences come from a male donor in good health and CMV-seropositive. Each CDR3 is given with its conserved first and last residue. The D gene is left open where the match is weak. Clone sizes are given selectively: once, few, many, or a class where the clone is expanded.

cdr3_nt cdr3_aa j_call clone_size d_call cdr3_length v_call
TGTGCCAGTAGGACAGGGGGCACCTATGGCTACACCTTC CASRTGGTYGYTF TRBJ1-2 . TRBD1 13 TRBV6-5
TGTGCCTGGAGTGTCAGCAGGGGGACCAACGTCCTGACTTTC CAWSVSRGTNVLTF TRBJ2-6 . TRBD1 14 TRBV30
TGTGCCAGCGGGACTGATTCCTACGAGCAGTACTTC CASGTDSYEQYF TRBJ2-7 . . 12 TRBV11-3
TGCGCCAGCAGCTTGAGGGAACAGGGTGGAGGCTACACCTTC CASSLREQGGGYTF TRBJ1-2 . . 14 TRBV5-1
TGTGCCACCAGCCTCAGGGTGCGCCTGGCCACTGAAGCTTTCTTT CATSLRVRLATEAFF TRBJ1-1 few . 15 TRBV15
TGTGCCAGCACCCGGGGGCGGGGGTTAGGGGAGCAGTACTTC CASTRGRGLGEQYF TRBJ2-7 . . 14 TRBV6-1
TGTGCCAGCAGCTTAATACAGGCCAACACTGAAGCTTTCTTT CASSLIQANTEAFF TRBJ1-1 few . 14 TRBV7-9
TGTGCCAGTAGTACACAAAGAGGGACAGGCGACGGCTACACCTTC CASSTQRGTGDGYTF TRBJ1-2 . TRBD1 15 TRBV19
TGCGCCAGCAGAAGGACAGAGCCGCCCTACGAGCAGTACTTC CASRRTEPPYEQYF TRBJ2-7 . . 14 TRBV10-2
TGTGCCAGCTCACCCCGGACAGGGGAGAGCACTGAAGCTTTCTTT CASSPRTGESTEAFF TRBJ1-1 . TRBD1 15 TRBV18
TGTGCCAGCAGCTTAGACAGGGACCAGCCCCAGCATTTT CASSLDRDQPQHF TRBJ1-5 . . 13 TRBV7-6
TGTGCCAGCAGTTCACCGGGACAGGGGTACGAGCAGTACTTC CASSSPGQGYEQYF TRBJ2-7 . TRBD1 14 TRBV7-9
TGCAGCTGGGGACACTACGAGCAGTACTTC CSWGHYEQYF TRBJ2-7 . . 10 TRBV20-1
TGTGCCAGTAGTCAGGGGGAGAGATATCAGCCCCAGCATTTT CASSQGERYQPQHF TRBJ1-5 few TRBD1 14 TRBV19
TGTGCCAGCATAGGAGGGGAGGCTGGCTACACCTTC CASIGGEAGYTF TRBJ1-2 . . 12 TRBV6-6
TGTGCCAGCAGTGAATACGCTAATGAAAAACTGTTTTTT CASSEYANEKLFF TRBJ1-4 . . 13 TRBV25-1
TGTGCCAGCAGCTCCCCCGGGTCGCGATACAATGAGCAGTTCTTC CASSSPGSRYNEQFF TRBJ2-1 . . 15 TRBV6-1
TGTGCCAGCAGTCCCCGGGGGAACACTGAAGCTTTCTTT CASSPRGNTEAFF TRBJ1-1 . . 13 TRBV6-1
TGCGCCAGCAGCTTGGAGGCTCAGGGGGCCACCAGCACAGATACGCAGTATTTT CASSLEAQGATSTDTQYF TRBJ2-3 . TRBD1 18 TRBV5-1
TGTGCCAGCAGTCCCCCGGACAAACTCACAGATACGCAGTATTTT CASSPPDKLTDTQYF TRBJ2-3 . . 15 TRBV28
TGTGCCAGCAGTGAGTATGTTGCAGGAGGAGGCTACACCTTC CASSEYVAGGGYTF TRBJ1-2 few . 14 TRBV6-1
TGTTCCAGCAGTAACAGTGGCGTCGGTGAAAAACTGTTTTTT CSSSNSGVGEKLFF TRBJ1-4 few . 14 TRBV7-9
TGTGCCAGCAGCCCAATAGCGGGAGGGTTCAATGAGCAGTTCTTC CASSPIAGGFNEQFF TRBJ2-1 . TRBD2 15 TRBV28
TGTGCCAGCAGTGAAGCGACAGGGGGTCGAGAAAAACTGTTTTTT CASSEATGGREKLFF TRBJ1-4 . TRBD1 15 TRBV6-1
TGTGCCAGCAGCTTCTTTGGGAAAGGGGACAATCAGCCCCAGCATTTT CASSFFGKGDNQPQHF TRBJ1-5 many . 16 TRBV7-9
TGTGCCAGCAGGGACAGGGCCCAAGAGACCCAGTACTTC CASRDRAQETQYF TRBJ2-5 . TRBD1 13 TRBV7-9
TGCGCCAGCAGGCTGACTAGCGGTAGCACAGATACGCAGTATTTT CASRLTSGSTDTQYF TRBJ2-3 . TRBD2 15 TRBV5-1
TGCGCCAGCAGCATAGGGACTAGCGGGTTACGTGAGCAGTTCTTC CASSIGTSGLREQFF TRBJ2-1 . TRBD2 15 TRBV5-1
TGCGCCAGCAGCAAGGGGGATTCATCTAACGAGCAGTACTTC CASSKGDSSNEQYF TRBJ2-7 once . 14 TRBV5-1
TGCGCCAGCAGCCAAGAATCGGTTGCTTTAGATGGCTACACCTTC CASSQESVALDGYTF TRBJ1-2 . . 15 TRBV4-1
TGCGCCAGCGGACAGGGTGAAACTGAAGCTTTCTTT CASGQGETEAFF TRBJ1-1 . TRBD1 12 TRBV5-1
TGTGCCAGCAGCGTAGACAGCCATAGCTCCTACGAGCAGTACTTC CASSVDSHSSYEQYF TRBJ2-7 . . 15 TRBV9
TGTGCCAGCAGCTTGGCCTCGGGGACAAGCGAGGGTCCCCAGCATTTT CASSLASGTSEGPQHF TRBJ1-5 . . 16 TRBV5-6
TGTGCCAGCAGCCGAGCAACGGGAGAAAAACTGTTTTTT CASSRATGEKLFF TRBJ1-4 . . 13 TRBV4-2
TGCGCCAGCAGCCCCGACAGCCAAGGCTACACCTTC CASSPDSQGYTF TRBJ1-2 few . 12 TRBV5-1
TGTGCCTGGAGCCAAACCCCACAGGGCTTTCGACTTAGCAATCAGCCCCAGCATTTT CAWSQTPQGFRLSNQPQHF TRBJ1-5 . . 19 TRBV30
TGTGCCAGCAGCTCAGGGGGCACCGGGGAGCTGTTTTTT CASSSGGTGELFF TRBJ2-2 . TRBD1 13 TRBV7-3
TGTGCCAGCAGCTCTTACACAGATACGCAGTATTTT CASSSYTDTQYF TRBJ2-3 once . 12 TRBV7-2
TGTGCCAGCAGAAACAGGGCGAGCTCCTACGAGCAGTACTTC CASRNRASSYEQYF TRBJ2-7 . . 14 TRBV6-5
TGCGCCAGCAGCCCCGGACACCGAAAAGAGACCCAGTACTTC CASSPGHRKETQYF TRBJ2-5 . . 14 TRBV5-1
TGCGCCAGCAGCCTGACGACAGGGACAGCTTTCTTT CASSLTTGTAFF TRBJ1-1 many TRBD1 12 TRBV5-1
TGCAGCGTTTTCAGGCAAAGTGGGAGCACTGAAGCTTTCTTT CSVFRQSGSTEAFF TRBJ1-1 once . 14 TRBV29-1
TGTGCCAGCGAACAGGGCGGAAACTATGGCTACACCTTC CASEQGGNYGYTF TRBJ1-2 . . 13 TRBV25-1
TGCGCCAGCAGCCAGGGTCCCACAACAGATACGCAGTATTTT CASSQGPTTDTQYF TRBJ2-3 . . 14 TRBV5-1
TGTGCCAGCAGTCGACAGGGCTCGGGCTATGGCTACACCTTC CASSRQGSGYGYTF TRBJ1-2 . TRBD1 14 TRBV6-5
TGTGCCAGCAGCCAAGCTAGGACACGGCCACAGTACTTC CASSQARTRPQYF TRBJ2-7 . . 13 TRBV14
TGCGCCGGAGTGACAGCTACGGAGCCCCAGCATTTT CAGVTATEPQHF TRBJ1-5 . . 12 TRBV23-1
TGTGCCAGCAGTACCGGACAGAACAATCAGCCCCAGCATTTT CASSTGQNNQPQHF TRBJ1-5 . . 14 TRBV6-5
TGTGCCACCAGCTACAGTTTCTCCTACAATGAGCAGTTCTTC CATSYSFSYNEQFF TRBJ2-1 . . 14 TRBV15
TGTGCCAGCAGTGAGACGCACGGGACAGGCGGGTATACGCAGTATTTT CASSETHGTGGYTQYF TRBJ2-3 . TRBD1 16 TRBV6-1